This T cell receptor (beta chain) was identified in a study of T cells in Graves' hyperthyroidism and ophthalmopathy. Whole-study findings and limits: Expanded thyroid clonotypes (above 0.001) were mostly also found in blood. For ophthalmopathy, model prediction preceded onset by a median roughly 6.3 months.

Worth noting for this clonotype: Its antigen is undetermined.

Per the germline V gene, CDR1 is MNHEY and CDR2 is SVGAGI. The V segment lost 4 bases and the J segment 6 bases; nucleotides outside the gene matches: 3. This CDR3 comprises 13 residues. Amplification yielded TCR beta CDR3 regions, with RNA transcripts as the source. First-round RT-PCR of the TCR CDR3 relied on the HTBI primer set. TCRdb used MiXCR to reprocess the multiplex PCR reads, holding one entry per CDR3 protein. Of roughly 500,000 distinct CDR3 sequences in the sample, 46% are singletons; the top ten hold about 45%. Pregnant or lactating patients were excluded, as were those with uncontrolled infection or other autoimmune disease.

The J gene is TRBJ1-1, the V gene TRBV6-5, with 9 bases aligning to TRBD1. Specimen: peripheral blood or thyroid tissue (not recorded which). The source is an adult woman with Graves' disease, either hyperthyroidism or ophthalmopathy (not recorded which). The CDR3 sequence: CASSWTGEAEAFF. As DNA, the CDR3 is TGTGCCAGCAGTTGGACAGGGGAGGCTGAAGCTTTCTTT.